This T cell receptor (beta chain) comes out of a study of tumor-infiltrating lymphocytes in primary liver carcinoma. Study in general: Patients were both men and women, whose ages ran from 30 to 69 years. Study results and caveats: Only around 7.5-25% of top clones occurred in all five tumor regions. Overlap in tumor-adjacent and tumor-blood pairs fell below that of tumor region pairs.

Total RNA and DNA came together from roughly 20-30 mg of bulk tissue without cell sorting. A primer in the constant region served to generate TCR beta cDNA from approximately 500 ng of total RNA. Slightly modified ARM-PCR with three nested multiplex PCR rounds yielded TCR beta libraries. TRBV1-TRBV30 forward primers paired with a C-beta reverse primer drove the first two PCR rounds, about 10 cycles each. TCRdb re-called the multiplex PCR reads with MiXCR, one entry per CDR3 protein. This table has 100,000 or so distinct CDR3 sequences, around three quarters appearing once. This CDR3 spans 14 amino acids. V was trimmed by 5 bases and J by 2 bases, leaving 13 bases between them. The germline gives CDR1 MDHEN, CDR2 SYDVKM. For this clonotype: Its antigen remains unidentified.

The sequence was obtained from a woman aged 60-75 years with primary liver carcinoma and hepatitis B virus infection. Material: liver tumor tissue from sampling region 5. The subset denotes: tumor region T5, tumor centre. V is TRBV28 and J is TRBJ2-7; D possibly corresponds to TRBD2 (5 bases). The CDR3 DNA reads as TGTGCCAGCAGTCGGACTTCCTGGCCCTACGAGCAGTACTTC. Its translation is CASSRTSWPYEQYF.